A single sample is the source of the 10 T cell receptor beta chains below, sequenced in a study of blood T cell repertoires in COVID-19. The table came from immunoSEQ multiplex PCR; TCRdb's copy has only in-frame clones and leaves some out. The table includes 300,000 to 350,000 clones, 75% to 90% detected once. Material: PBMCs or T cells enriched from blood (not recorded which). The source of these receptors is a man aged 25-45 years who had recovered from COVID-19.

The chain couples TRBV10-3 to TRBJ1-2; D gene unclear. Germline-derived CDR1 and CDR2 are ENHRY and SYGVKD. There are 13 residues in the CDR3. Trimming left V 6 bases short and J 3 bases short, with 11 bases between. CDR3 DNA sequence: TGTGCCATCAGCCCGAGTCAGGACTATGGCTACACCTTC. Translated, it gives CAISPSQDYGYTF.

V and J are TRBV6-5 and TRBJ2-7; D possibly corresponds to TRBD1 (6 bases). The CDR3 length is 15 residues. V lost 5 bases and J lost 0, with 14 bases in between. Germline loops: CDR1 MNHEY, CDR2 SVGAGI. CDR3 protein: CASSQQGFYSYEQYF. The CDR3 DNA sequence: TGTGCCAGCAGTCAACAGGGCTTTTACTCCTACGAGCAGTACTTC.

This chain joins TRBV16 and TRBJ1-1; 7 nucleotides agree with TRBD1. The germline gives CDR1 KGHSY, CDR2 FQNENV. The CDR3 runs 12 residues. V lost 5 bases, J lost 10 bases, and 7 bases stayed unmatched. The CDR3 is CASSEQGPRAFF. The DNA of the CDR3 is TGTGCCAGCAGCGAACAGGGGCCGCGAGCTTTCTTT.

The chain employs TRBV5-1 and TRBJ2-1; 7 nucleotides match TRBD1. Germline V CDR1 and CDR2: SGHRS, YFSETQ. V was pared by 3 bases and J by 7 bases, with 10 bases of the junction left unmatched. The CDR3 length is 15 residues. Here the CDR3 DNA reads TGCGCCAGCAGCTCGACAAGGGGGCCGGTAAATGAGCAGTTCTTC. Its translation: CASSSTRGPVNEQFF.

The chain joins TRBV29-1 to TRBJ2-1; D may be TRBD2 (6 bases). With 5 bases removed from V and 5 bases from J, the gap between germline ends came to 10 bases. Per the germline V gene, CDR1 is SQVTM and CDR2 is ANQGSEA. CDR3 length: 12 amino acids. CDR3 protein: CSVWGEDNEQFF. The CDR3 DNA follows: TGCAGCGTTTGGGGGGAGGACAATGAGCAGTTCTTC.

This clone was picked up one time. This chain connects TRBV10-2 to TRBJ2-5; D unclear. The CDR3 is 14 residues long. V shed 2 bases and J shed 7 bases, with 14 bases lying between them. The V gene's germline CDR1 is WSHSY and CDR2 SAAADI. The CDR3 sequence: CASSELRSFGTQYF. CDR3 coding DNA: TGCGCCAGCAGTGAGCTTCGTTCCTTCGGGACCCAGTACTTC.

The V gene is TRBV7-2, the J gene TRBJ1-2; 8 bases line up with TRBD1. This CDR3 comprises 15 residues. V dropped 1 base and J dropped 2; count of bases not matched to a gene: 3. CDR1 SGHTA and CDR2 FQGNSA come from the germline V gene. The CDR3 DNA sequence: TGTGCCAGCAGCTTAGTAGGGACAGGCAACTATGGCTACACCTTC. Translating it yields CASSLVGTGNYGYTF.

This sequence joins TRBV5-6 and TRBJ1-1; tentative D call: TRBD1 (6 bases). The V and J ends lost 7 bases and 4 bases respectively, with 11 bases between them. This CDR3 has 12 residues. The V gene's germline CDR1 is SGHDT and CDR2 YYEEEE. The CDR3: CASRGGPTEAFF. DNA of the CDR3: TGTGCCAGCCGGGGGGGCCCCACTGAAGCTTTCTTT.

The V call is TRBV5-6, the J call TRBJ2-1; 13 bases line up with TRBD2. The CDR3 has 16 amino acids. CDR1 and CDR2 (germline): SGHDT, YYEEEE. The V gene end was trimmed by 0 bases and the J gene end by 6 bases; junction bases not matched to a gene: 3. The DNA of the CDR3 is TGTGCCAGCAGCTTGGGACTAGCGGGGGGTTTCAATGAGCAGTTCTTC. This encodes CASSLGLAGGFNEQFF.

The V and J genes are TRBV25-1 and TRBJ2-4, with D possibly being TRBD1 (5 bases). Trimming shortened V by 8 bases and J by 7 bases, and 12 bases separated the two germline ends. Germline V CDR1 and CDR2: MGHDK, SYGVNS. The CDR3 covers 12 residues. For the CDR3, the DNA is TGTGCCAGCCGCACTCCAGGGAACATTCAGTACTTC. As protein: CASRTPGNIQYF. Drawing the rest from reference TRBV25-1 and TRBJ2-4, the complete variable domain is EADIYQTPRYLVIGTGKKITLECSQTMGHDKMYWYQQDPGMELHLIHYSYGVNSTEKGDLSSESTVSRIRTEHFPLTLESARPSHTSQYLCASRTPGNIQYFGAGTRLSVL.